This T cell receptor (beta chain) was found in a study of T cells in Graves' hyperthyroidism and ophthalmopathy (dated by TCRdb to about 2019). The study in broad terms: Peripheral blood samples were taken at initial diagnosis, before any treatment was given. To identify distinguishing TCR V-J signatures, a discovery cohort of around 98 patients was used, comprising 43 with Graves' ophthalmopathy and 57 with stable Graves' hyperthyroidism. An independent validation cohort of under 20 hyperthyroidism patients and about 16 patients who later progressed to ophthalmopathy tested prospective prediction of ophthalmopathy. The 100 discovery patients were randomly split 7:3 into training and test sets. In about 6 Graves' hyperthyroidism patients, the study also compared T-cell repertoires from thyroid tissue with T-cell repertoires from blood. Following sampling, methimazole starting at 30 mg daily was given to hyperthyroidism patients, and high-dose intravenous methylprednisolone was given to ophthalmopathy patients. The paper reports TCR Vbeta CDR3 sequencing of roughly 140 peripheral blood samples: around 41 ophthalmopathy, fewer than 85 hyperthyroidism and some 17 progressor patients. On the study overall, not on this receptor specifically: Most expanded thyroid clonotypes (frequency above 0.001) were also detected in blood, a finding suggesting that blood repertoires may reflect thyroid immune responses. A model built on a 13 V-J signature distinguished ophthalmopathy from stable hyperthyroidism, reaching 85% to 90% sensitivity and 81% to 83% specificity in cross-validation and 80%/75% in testing. No statistical method was used to set the sample size in advance, and investigators knew the group allocation. In validation, progression to ophthalmopathy was predicted by the model with almost 71% sensitivity and 72.22% specificity, a median of 6.5 months before onset.

Moderately to severely active disease, a Clinical Activity Score of at least 3, a NOSPECS grade of at least 4, and a duration under 3 months were present in ophthalmopathy patients. The study excluded patients with uncontrolled infections, other autoimmune diseases, pregnancy or lactation. Diagnoses relied on clinical symptoms, serum thyroxine and TRAb, thyroid ultrasound and orbital computed tomography. PBMCs were separated from roughly 10 ml of fresh peripheral blood using Ficoll-Paque density gradient centrifugation. Total RNA was extracted with Trizol reagent, and quality was checked on an Agilent 2100 Bioanalyzer. This clonotype was observed at least ten times. No antigen is known for it. The record has no base qualities; no much larger clone is one base away. Counted from cysteine to phenylalanine, this CDR3 has 15 amino acids. CDR3 DNA is the only sequence kept; it has 45 bases, read in frame from the first base. V and J are trimmed by 3 bases and 2 bases, and the gene matches miss 5 bases of the junction.

Amplification of TCR beta CDR3 regions was carried out from RNA transcripts. For the first round of RT-PCR on the TCR CDR3, the HTBI primer set was used together with the Qiagen OneStep RT-PCR kit. The libraries were constructed in a second round of multiplex PCR and then size-selected and purified. Libraries were sequenced paired-end with 100 bp reads on an Illumina HiSeq2000. Concerning the study's data processing: SOAPnuke was used to process the raw data, throwing out any read that contained adapters or uncalled bases, had a mean Phred below 15, or lacked an exact constant-primer or identifier match. High-quality paired reads were merged with COPE v1.2.5, and unique nucleotide sequences were defined as clonotypes. Clonotypes were aligned to IMGT TRBV, TRBD and TRBJ reference segments using MiTCR v1.1. The analysis was restricted to V-J combinations with a frequency above 0.0001, which together covered 98% to 99.2% of the repertoires. A TCS score was defined as the ratio of F50 (clonal expansion) to E x V (chaos), with BLOSUM62-based TCRdist applied between CDR3 peptides within each V-J. Welch's t-statistics and random forest reduced around 550 V-J features to 13, which were used in a naive Bayes classifier (R e1071). TCRdb reprocessing: public reads trimmed at Q25 with fastp, clones called with MiXCR, in-frame beta chains kept. Rows are combined by CDR3 protein, so each entry shows the most common genes and DNA. The V and J calls shown here were made by TCRdb, not taken from the authors' results. Present in this sample are under 350,000 distinct CDR3 sequences, roughly an eighth of which were seen just once. The ten largest clonotypes hold roughly 33% of the sample.

Sequencing input: blood. This TCR was recovered from a woman aged 40 to 50 with Graves' ophthalmopathy. The chain is encoded by TRBV12-3 or TRBV12-4 joined to TRBJ2-7; 9 bases in the middle match TRBD1. The CDR3 is CASSFRGQGPYEQYF. In nucleotides, the sequence is TGTGCCAGCAGTTTCAGGGGACAGGGTCCCTACGAGCAGTACTTC.